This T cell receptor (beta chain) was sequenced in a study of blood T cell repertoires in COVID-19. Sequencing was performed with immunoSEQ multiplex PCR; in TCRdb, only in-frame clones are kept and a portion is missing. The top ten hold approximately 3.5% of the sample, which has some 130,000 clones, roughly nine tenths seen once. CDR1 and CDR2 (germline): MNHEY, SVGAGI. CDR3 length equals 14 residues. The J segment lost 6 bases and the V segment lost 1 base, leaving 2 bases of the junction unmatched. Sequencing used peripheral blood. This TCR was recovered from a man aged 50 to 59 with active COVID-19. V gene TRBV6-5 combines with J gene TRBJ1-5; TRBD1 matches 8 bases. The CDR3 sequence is CASSYLQGGQPQHF. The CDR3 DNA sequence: TGTGCCAGCAGTTACTTACAGGGGGGTCAGCCCCAGCATTTT.